Listed below are T cell receptor beta chains from one sample, sequenced in a study of T-cell memory formation after mild COVID-19. Each CDR3 protein is one row after TCRdb ran MiXCR on the 5' RACE reads. Of 90,000 to 120,000 distinct CDR3 sequences in the sample, over 8.5% are singletons; the top ten hold 40%. The sample comprised PBMCs or a T cell subset sorted from them (not recorded which). The receptors stem from a man younger than 35 who had mild COVID-19 (a few samples of this study predate the infection). Cell type and time point are not known. Each CDR3 is given with its conserved first and last residue. D genes are given only for firm matches. Clone size is given for some rows only: seen once, a few or many times, or a class if the clone is expanded.

clone size,D gene,V gene,J gene,CDR3 protein,CDR3 DNA
.,TRBD2,TRBV4-3,TRBJ2-1,CASSPQEAGGRYNEQFF,TGCGCCAGCAGCCCCCAAGAGGCGGGGGGCCGTTACAATGAGCAGTTCTTC
many,.,TRBV6-2/TRBV6-3,TRBJ2-2,CASSYTDTGELFF,TGTGCCAGCAGTTACACAGACACCGGGGAGCTGTTTTTT
many,.,TRBV7-9,TRBJ1-5,CASSPPGGNQPQHF,TGTGCCAGCAGTCCACCCGGAGGCAATCAGCCCCAGCATTTT
.,.,TRBV19,TRBJ2-1,CASSSPGASYNEQFF,TGTGCCAGTAGTTCCCCGGGGGCCTCCTACAATGAGCAGTTCTTC
.,.,TRBV3-1,TRBJ2-1,CASSQISGYNEQFF,TGTGCCAGCAGCCAAATTTCAGGATACAATGAGCAGTTCTTC
many,.,TRBV7-6,TRBJ1-5,CASSSGGPQHF,TGTGCCAGCAGCTCCGGGGGTCCCCAGCATTTT
.,TRBD1,TRBV5-1,TRBJ2-1,CASSSGTGPYNEQFF,TGCGCCAGCAGCAGTGGGACAGGGCCCTACAATGAGCAGTTCTTC
few,TRBD1,TRBV6-6,TRBJ1-6,CASSYSGQGDSPLHF,TGTGCCAGCAGTTACTCGGGACAGGGCGATTCACCCCTCCACTTT
few,.,TRBV7-7,TRBJ2-2,CASSSHAGELFF,TGTGCCAGCAGCTCCCACGCCGGGGAGCTGTTTTTT
few,TRBD1,TRBV9,TRBJ1-2,CASSLGQIYGYTF,TGTGCCAGCAGCCTGGGACAGATCTATGGCTACACCTTC
few,.,TRBV27,TRBJ2-1,CASSLTVALGNEQFF,TGTGCCAGCAGTTTAACGGTGGCCCTCGGCAATGAGCAGTTCTTC
many,.,TRBV9,TRBJ2-2,CASSVGIGGDTGELFF,TGTGCCAGCAGCGTAGGGATCGGGGGCGACACCGGGGAGCTGTTTTTT
many,TRBD2,TRBV7-7,TRBJ2-1,CASSLAGGFNEQFF,TGTGCTAGCAGTTTAGCGGGGGGTTTCAATGAGCAGTTCTTC
.,.,TRBV6-1,TRBJ1-1,CATSEGDRSEAFF,TGTGCCACCTCCGAGGGAGACAGGTCCGAAGCTTTCTTT
few,TRBD2,TRBV5-1,TRBJ2-1,CASSSLGGLESF,TGCGCCAGCAGCTCCCTGGGGGGACTAGAATCCTTC
few,.,TRBV7-3,TRBJ2-1,CASSLRYDEQFF,TGTGCCAGCAGCTTAAGGTACGATGAGCAGTTCTTC
.,TRBD1,TRBV7-9,TRBJ1-5,CASSITGGRGNQPQHF,TGTGCCAGCAGCATTACAGGGGGCCGTGGCAATCAGCCCCAGCATTTT
.,.,TRBV6-2/TRBV6-3,TRBJ2-1,CASSTNNDQFF,TGTGCCAGCAGCACGAACAATGATCAGTTCTTC
.,.,TRBV4-1,TRBJ1-5,CASSQVGQSNSNQPQHF,TGCGCCAGCAGCCAAGTAGGGCAGAGCAATAGCAATCAGCCCCAGCATTTT
.,.,TRBV7-9,TRBJ2-3,CASSLGVLADTQYF,TGTGCCAGCAGCTTAGGGGTACTGGCAGATACGCAGTATTTT
.,.,TRBV4-3,TRBJ2-7,CASSQGGSYEQYF,TGCGCCAGCAGCCAAGGGGGTTCCTACGAGCAGTACTTC
.,.,TRBV27,TRBJ2-7,CASGPGRSIYEQYF,TGTGCCAGCGGACCCGGACGGTCCATCTACGAGCAGTACTTC
.,TRBD1,TRBV7-9,TRBJ2-4,CASSWTGSAKNIQYF,TGTGCCAGCAGCTGGACAGGGTCTGCCAAAAACATTCAGTACTTC